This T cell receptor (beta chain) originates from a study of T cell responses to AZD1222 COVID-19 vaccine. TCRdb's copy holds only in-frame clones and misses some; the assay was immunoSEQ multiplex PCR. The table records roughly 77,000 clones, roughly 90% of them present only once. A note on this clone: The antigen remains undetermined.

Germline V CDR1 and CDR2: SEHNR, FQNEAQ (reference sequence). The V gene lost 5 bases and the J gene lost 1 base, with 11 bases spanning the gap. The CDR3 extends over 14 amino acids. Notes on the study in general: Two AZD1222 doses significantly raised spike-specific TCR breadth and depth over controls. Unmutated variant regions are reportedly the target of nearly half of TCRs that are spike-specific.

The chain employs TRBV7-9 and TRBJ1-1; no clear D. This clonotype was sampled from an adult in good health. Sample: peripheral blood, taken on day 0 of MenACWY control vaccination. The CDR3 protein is CASSHPTGNTEAFF. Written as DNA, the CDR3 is TGTGCCAGCAGCCACCCGACGGGGAACACTGAAGCTTTCTTT. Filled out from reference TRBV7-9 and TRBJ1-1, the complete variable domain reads DTGVSQNPRHKITKRGQNVTFRCDPISEHNRLYWYRQTLGQGPEFLTYFQNEAQLEKSRLLSDRFSAERPKGSFSTLEIQRTEQGDSAMYLCASSHPTGNTEAFFGQGTRLTVV.